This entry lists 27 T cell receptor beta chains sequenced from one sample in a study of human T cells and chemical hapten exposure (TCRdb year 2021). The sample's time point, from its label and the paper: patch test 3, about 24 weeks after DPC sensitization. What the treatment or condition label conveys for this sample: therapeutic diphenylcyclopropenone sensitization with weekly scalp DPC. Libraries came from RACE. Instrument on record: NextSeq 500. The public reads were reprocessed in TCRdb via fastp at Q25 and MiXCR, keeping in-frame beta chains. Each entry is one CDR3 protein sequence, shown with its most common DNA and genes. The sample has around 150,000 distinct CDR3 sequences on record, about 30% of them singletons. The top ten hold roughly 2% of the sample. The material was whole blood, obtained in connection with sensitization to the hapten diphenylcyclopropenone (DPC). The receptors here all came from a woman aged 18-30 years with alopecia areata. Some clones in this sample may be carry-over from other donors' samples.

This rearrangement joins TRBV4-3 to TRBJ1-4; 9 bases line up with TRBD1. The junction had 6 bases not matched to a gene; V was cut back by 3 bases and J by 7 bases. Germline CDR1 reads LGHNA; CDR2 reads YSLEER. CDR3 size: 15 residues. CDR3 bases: TGCGCCAGCAGCCACACCGGGACAGGGTTTGAAAAACTGTTTTTT. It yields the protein CASSHTGTGFEKLFF.

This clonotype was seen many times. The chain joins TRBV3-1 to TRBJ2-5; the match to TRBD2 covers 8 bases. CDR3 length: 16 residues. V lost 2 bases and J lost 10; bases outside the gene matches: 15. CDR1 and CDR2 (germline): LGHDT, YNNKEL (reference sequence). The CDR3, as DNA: TGTGCCAGCAGCCAACCGGGACTAGGATCCGTAGGAGACCAGTACTTC. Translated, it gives CASSQPGLGSVGDQYF.

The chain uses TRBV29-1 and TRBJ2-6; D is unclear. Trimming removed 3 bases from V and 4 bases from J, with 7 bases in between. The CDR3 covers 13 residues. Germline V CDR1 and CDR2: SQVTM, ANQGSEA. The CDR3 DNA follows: TGCAGCGTTGAGGCGCGGGGGGCCAACGTCCTGACTTTC. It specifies CSVEARGANVLTF.

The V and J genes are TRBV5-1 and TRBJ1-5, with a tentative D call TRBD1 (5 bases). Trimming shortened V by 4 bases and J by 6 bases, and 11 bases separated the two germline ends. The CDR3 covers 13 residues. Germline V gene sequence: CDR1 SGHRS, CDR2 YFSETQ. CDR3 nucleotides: TGCGCCAGCAGCGACCAGGGAGGTCAGCCCCAGCATTTT. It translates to CASSDQGGQPQHF.

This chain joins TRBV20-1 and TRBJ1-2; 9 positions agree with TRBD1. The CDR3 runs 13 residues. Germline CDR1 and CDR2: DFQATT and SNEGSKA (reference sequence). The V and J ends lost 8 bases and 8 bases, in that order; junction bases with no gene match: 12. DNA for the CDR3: TGCAGTTCCCTCACCCGGGGACAGGGCGGCTACACCTTC. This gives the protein CSSLTRGQGGYTF.

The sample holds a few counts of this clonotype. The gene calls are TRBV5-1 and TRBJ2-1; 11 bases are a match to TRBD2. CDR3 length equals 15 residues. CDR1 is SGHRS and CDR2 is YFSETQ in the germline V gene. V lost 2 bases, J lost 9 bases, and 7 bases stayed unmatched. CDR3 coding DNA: TGCGCCAGCAGCTTTAGCGGGGGGGCCGTAAGTGAGCAGTTCTTC. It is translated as CASSFSGGAVSEQFF.

The CDR3 sequence is CASSTTGLFEQYF. The CDR3 region has the DNA TGTGCCAGCAGCACTACAGGGCTCTTCGAGCAGTACTTC. The V gene is TRBV12-3 or TRBV12-4, the J gene TRBJ2-7, with D possibly being TRBD1 (6 bases). Trimming pared 6 bases from V and 6 bases from J, leaving 15 bases between. This CDR3 spans 13 amino acids.

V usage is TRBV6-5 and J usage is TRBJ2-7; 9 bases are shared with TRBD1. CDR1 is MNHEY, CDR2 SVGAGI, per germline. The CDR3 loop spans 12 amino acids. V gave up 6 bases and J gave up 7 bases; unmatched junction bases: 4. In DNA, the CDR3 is TGTGCCAGCAGGACAGGGGGTAGGGAGCAGTACTTC. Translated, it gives CASRTGGREQYF.

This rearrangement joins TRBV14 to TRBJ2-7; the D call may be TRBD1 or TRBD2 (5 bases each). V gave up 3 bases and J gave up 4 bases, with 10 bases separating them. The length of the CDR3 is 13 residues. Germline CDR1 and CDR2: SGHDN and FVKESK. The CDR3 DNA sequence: TGTGCCAGCAGCCACTGGGACGGGTACGAGCAGTACTTC. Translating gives CASSHWDGYEQYF.

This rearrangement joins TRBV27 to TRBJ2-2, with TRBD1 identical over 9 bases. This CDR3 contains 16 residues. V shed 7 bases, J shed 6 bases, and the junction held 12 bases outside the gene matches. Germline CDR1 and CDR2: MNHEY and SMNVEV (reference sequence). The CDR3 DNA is TGTGCCAGCAAGGGGACAGGGTCAGGCAGGGCCGGGGAGCTGTTTTTT. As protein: CASKGTGSGRAGELFF.

The CDR3 sequence is CSALQGARGNTIYF. CDR3 nucleotide sequence: TGCAGTGCTCTACAGGGGGCGCGAGGAAACACCATATATTTT. The chain links TRBV20-1 to TRBJ1-3; TRBD1 aligns across 9 bases. The CDR3 has 14 residues. Germline CDR1 DFQATT, CDR2 SNEGSKA (reference sequence). J gave up 4 bases and V 5 bases, and 6 bases lay outside the gene matches.

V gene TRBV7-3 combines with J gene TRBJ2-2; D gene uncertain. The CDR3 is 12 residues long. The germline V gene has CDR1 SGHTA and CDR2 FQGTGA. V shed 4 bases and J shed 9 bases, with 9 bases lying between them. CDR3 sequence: CASSSNPRELFF. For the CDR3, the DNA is TGTGCCAGCAGCTCCAATCCCCGGGAGCTGTTTTTT. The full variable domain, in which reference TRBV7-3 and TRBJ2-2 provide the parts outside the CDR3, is GAGVSQTPSNKVTEKGKYVELRCDPISGHTALYWYRQSLGQGPEFLIYFQGTGAADDSGLPNDRFFAVRPEGSVSTLKIQRTERGDSAVYLCASSSNPRELFFGEGSRLTVL.

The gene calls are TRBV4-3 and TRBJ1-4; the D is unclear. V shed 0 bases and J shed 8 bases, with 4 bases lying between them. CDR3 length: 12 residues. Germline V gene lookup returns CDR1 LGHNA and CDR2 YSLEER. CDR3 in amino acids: CASSQDWEKLFF. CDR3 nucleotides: TGCGCCAGCAGCCAAGATTGGGAAAAACTGTTTTTT.

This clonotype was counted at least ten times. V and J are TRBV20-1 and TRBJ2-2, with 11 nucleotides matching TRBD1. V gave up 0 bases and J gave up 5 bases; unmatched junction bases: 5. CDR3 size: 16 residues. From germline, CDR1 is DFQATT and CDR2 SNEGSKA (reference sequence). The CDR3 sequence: CSARDPGQGATGELFF. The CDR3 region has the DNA TGCAGTGCTAGAGACCCCGGACAGGGGGCGACCGGGGAGCTGTTTTTT.

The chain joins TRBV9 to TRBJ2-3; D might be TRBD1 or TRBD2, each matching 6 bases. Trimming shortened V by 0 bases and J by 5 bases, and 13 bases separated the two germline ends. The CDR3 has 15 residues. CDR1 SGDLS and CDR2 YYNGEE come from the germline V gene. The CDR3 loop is CASSVEGGPGDTQYF. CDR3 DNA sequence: TGTGCCAGCAGCGTAGAGGGGGGCCCCGGAGATACGCAGTATTTT.

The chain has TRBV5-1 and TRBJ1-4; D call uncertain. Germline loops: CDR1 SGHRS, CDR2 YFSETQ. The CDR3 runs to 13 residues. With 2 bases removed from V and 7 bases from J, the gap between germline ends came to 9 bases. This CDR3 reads CASSFPSGEKLFF. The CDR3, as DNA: TGCGCCAGCAGCTTTCCCAGTGGTGAAAAACTGTTTTTT.

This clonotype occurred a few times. The CDR3 region is CASSYGRQAIAFF. CDR3 sequence (DNA): TGTGCCAGCAGTTACGGTCGACAGGCTATAGCTTTCTTT. This chain links TRBV6-2 or TRBV6-3 with TRBJ1-1; possibly TRBD1 for D (6 bases). Germline V gene data show CDR1 as MNHEY and CDR2 as SVGEGT. With 2 bases removed from V and 10 bases from J, the gap between germline ends came to 14 bases. The length of the CDR3 is 13 residues.

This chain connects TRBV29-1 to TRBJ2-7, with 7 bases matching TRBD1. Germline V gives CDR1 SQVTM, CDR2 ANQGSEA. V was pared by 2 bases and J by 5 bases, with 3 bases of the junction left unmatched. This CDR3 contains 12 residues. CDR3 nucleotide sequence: TGCAGCGTTGAACGACAGGGAAACGAGCAGTACTTC. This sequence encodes CSVERQGNEQYF.

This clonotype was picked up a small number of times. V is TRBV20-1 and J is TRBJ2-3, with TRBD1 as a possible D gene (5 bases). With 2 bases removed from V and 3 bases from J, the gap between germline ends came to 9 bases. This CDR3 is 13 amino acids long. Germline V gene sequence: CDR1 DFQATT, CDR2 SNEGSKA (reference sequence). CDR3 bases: TGCAGTGCTAGAAGGGGATTTACAGATACGCAGTATTTT. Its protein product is CSARRGFTDTQYF.

The CDR3 loop is CASNRDRANEQFF. CDR3 bases: TGTGCCAGCAATCGGGACAGGGCTAATGAGCAGTTCTTC. The V call is TRBV12-3 or TRBV12-4, the J call TRBJ2-1, with 9 bases fitting TRBD1. The CDR3 has 13 residues. V lost 7 bases, J lost 7 bases, and 5 bases stayed unmatched.

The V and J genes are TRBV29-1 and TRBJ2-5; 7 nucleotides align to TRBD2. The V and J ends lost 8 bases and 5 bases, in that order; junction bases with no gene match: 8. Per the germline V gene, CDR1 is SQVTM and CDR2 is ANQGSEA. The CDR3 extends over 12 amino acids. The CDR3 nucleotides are TGCAGCTCAGACGAGGGAGGGGAGACCCAGTACTTC. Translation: CSSDEGGETQYF.

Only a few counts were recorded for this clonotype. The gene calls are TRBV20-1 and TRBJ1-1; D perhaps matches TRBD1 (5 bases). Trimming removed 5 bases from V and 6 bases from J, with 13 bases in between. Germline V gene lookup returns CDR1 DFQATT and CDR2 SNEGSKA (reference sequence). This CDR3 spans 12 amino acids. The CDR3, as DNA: TGCAGTGCTCTCCCGCGGGGCCCTGAAGCTTTCTTT. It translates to CSALPRGPEAFF.

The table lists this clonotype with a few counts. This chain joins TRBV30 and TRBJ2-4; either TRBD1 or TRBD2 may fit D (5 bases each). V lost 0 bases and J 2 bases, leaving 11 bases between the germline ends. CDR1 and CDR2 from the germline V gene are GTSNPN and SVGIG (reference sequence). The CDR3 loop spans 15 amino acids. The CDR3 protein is CAWSVLGVPKNIQYF. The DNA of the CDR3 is TGTGCCTGGAGTGTACTGGGGGTACCCAAAAACATTCAGTACTTC.

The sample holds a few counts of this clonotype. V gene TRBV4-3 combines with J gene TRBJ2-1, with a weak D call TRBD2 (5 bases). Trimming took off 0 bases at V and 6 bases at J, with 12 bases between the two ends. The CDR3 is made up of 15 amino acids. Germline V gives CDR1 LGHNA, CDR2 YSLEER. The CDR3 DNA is TGCGCCAGCAGCCAAGAAGGGCTAGCTGTCAATGAGCAGTTCTTC. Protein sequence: CASSQEGLAVNEQFF.

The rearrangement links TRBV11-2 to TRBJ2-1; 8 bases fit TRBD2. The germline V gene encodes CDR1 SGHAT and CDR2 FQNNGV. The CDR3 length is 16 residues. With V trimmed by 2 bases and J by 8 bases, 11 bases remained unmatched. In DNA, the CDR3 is TGTGCCAGCAGCTTAAAGTCCCTACCTAGCGGGCATGAGCAGTTCTTC. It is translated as CASSLKSLPSGHEQFF.

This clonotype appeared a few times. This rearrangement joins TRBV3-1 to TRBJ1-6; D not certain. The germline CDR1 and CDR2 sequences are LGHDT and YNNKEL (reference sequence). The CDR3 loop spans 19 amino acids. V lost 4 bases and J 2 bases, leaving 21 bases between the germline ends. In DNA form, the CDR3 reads TGTGCCAGCAGCCTTCTGCCACGTGGGGAACTCACCTATAATTCACCCCTCCACTTT. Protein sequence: CASSLLPRGELTYNSPLHF. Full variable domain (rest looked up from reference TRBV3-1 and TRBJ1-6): DTAVSQTPKYLVTQMGNDKSIKCEQNLGHDTMYWYKQDSKKFLKIMFSYNNKELIINETVPNRFSPKSPDKAHLNLHINSLELGDSAVYFCASSLLPRGELTYNSPLHFGNGTRLTVT.

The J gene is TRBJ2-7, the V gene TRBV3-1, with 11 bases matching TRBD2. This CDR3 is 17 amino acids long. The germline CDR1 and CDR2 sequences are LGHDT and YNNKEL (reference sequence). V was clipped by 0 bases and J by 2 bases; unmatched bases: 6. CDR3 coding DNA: TGTGCCAGCAGCCAAGAGAATAGCGGGAGGGGTGCCTACGAGCAGTACTTC. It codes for CASSQENSGRGAYEQYF.